This TCR beta chain was recorded in a study of CD8 T cells in Susac syndrome. V lost 1 base, J lost 9 bases, and 7 bases lay in between. The germline gives CDR1 SEHNR, CDR2 FQNEAQ (reference sequence). The CDR3 is 12 amino acids. When the RNA was reverse transcribed, random hexamers were used with an input of roughly 0.45 to 1 ug. The TCR beta CDR3 was amplified by immunoSEQ multiplex PCR across 54 Vbeta, 13 Jbeta. TCRdb analysed the immunoSEQ multiplex PCR reads with MiXCR anew, one entry per CDR3 protein. The sample holds over 95,000 distinct CDR3 sequences, roughly 90% seen once. TCR beta sequencing was performed on blood CD8+ and CD4+ T cells. Matching for age and sex applied to the controls, who were healthy donors. In contrast to the negatively isolated CD8+ and CD4+ T cells, TEMRA cells were FACS-enriched. This clonotype was seen a single time.

Input material: CD8+ T cells from PBMCs. The chain carries TRBV7-9 and TRBJ1-5; D ambiguous. This receptor was obtained from a human donor in good health. The CDR3 DNA reads TGTGCCAGCAGCTTAGACTGGGGGCCCCAGCATTTT. Protein product: CASSLDWGPQHF.